A single sample gave rise to the 30 T cell receptor beta chains below, sequenced in a study of T-cell reconstitution after alpha-beta-depleted transplantation in children. Unique molecular identifiers tagged the TCRbeta library. TCRdb re-called the PCR reads with MiXCR, one entry per CDR3 protein. The data contain roughly 100,000 distinct CDR3 sequences, 6.5% to 8.5% of them singletons. The source material was PBMCs from the stem cell graft donor, sampled from the stem cell graft. The receptors stem from a human donor who donated a stem cell graft to a child with congenital amegakaryocytic thrombocytopenia.

This clonotype was recorded at least ten times. This chain uses TRBV21-1 with TRBJ1-5; the table's D call of TRBD1 was not tested on the DNA. TRBV21-1 is reported as a pseudogene. The CDR3 is 15 amino acids. The CDR3 DNA reads as TGTGCCAGCACCAACGGGACAGGGGAGCGTCAGCCCCAGCATTTT. Its translation: CASTNGTGERQPQHF.

Ten or more counts support this clonotype. The chain uses TRBV28 and TRBJ2-1; 12 bases fit TRBD2. Unmatched junction bases numbered 3, after V lost 3 bases and J lost 6 bases. The germline V gene encodes CDR1 MDHEN and CDR2 SYDVKM. CDR3 length equals 15 residues. CDR3 nucleotides: TGTGCCAGCAGTTTGACTAGCGGGAGTTCCAATGAGCAGTTCTTC. Protein sequence: CASSLTSGSSNEQFF.

This clonotype was recorded many times. This chain links TRBV7-9 with TRBJ1-1; the D is unclear. The length of the CDR3 is 11 residues. Germline V CDR1 and CDR2: SEHNR, FQNEAQ (reference sequence). V dropped 1 base and J dropped 12 bases, with 9 bases sitting between them. CDR3 coding DNA: TGTGCCAGCAGCTTAGGGCGTGCTCCTTTCTTT. Protein product: CASSLGRAPFF.

The gene calls are TRBV2 and TRBJ1-6; possible D gene TRBD1, 6 bases. V lost 6 bases, J lost 0 bases, and 15 bases lay in between. This CDR3 comprises 17 residues. CDR1 SNHLY and CDR2 FYNNEI come from the germline V gene. This CDR3 reads CASSGVGDNSYNSPLHF. As DNA, the CDR3 is TGTGCCAGCAGCGGGGTAGGGGACAACTCCTATAATTCACCCCTCCACTTT.

This clonotype was detected many times. The CDR3, as DNA: TGTGCCAGCAGCTTAGCTGGGGGATTCCCCTACGAGCAGTACTTC. Translating it yields CASSLAGGFPYEQYF. The chain links TRBV7-2 to TRBJ2-7, with D perhaps given as TRBD1 or TRBD2 (5 bases each). With 0 bases removed from V and 2 bases from J, the gap between germline ends came to 11 bases. The CDR3 is made up of 15 amino acids. Germline V gives CDR1 SGHTA, CDR2 FQGNSA.

The chain is built from TRBV5-1 and TRBJ1-1, with 9 bases lining up with TRBD1. This CDR3 comprises 13 residues. The ends lost 4 bases at V and 7 bases at J; junction bases unmatched: 5. Per germline, CDR1 SGHRS and CDR2 YFSETQ. The CDR3 DNA reads TGCGCCAGCAGCGGGGGACAGGGCAGTGAAGCTTTCTTT. This codes for CASSGGQGSEAFF.

This clonotype was recorded many times. The chain uses TRBV20-1 and TRBJ1-6; the D is unclear. The V gene lost 0 bases and the J gene lost 5 bases, with 20 bases spanning the gap. The germline V gene encodes CDR1 DFQATT and CDR2 SNEGSKA (reference sequence). The CDR3 has 18 residues. The CDR3, as DNA: TGCAGTGCTAGAGATACGGCATCGGGAGTTGCAAATAATTCACCCCTCCACTTT. It yields the protein CSARDTASGVANNSPLHF.

In this sample, this clonotype turned up many times. V and J are TRBV20-1 and TRBJ2-7; TRBD2 aligns across 9 bases. CDR3 length equals 15 residues. V was pared by 1 base and J by 5 bases, with 9 bases of the junction left unmatched. CDR1 DFQATT and CDR2 SNEGSKA come from the germline V gene (reference sequence). The CDR3 here is CSARVGSGGPHEQYF. CDR3 DNA sequence: TGCAGTGCTAGAGTTGGAAGCGGGGGGCCCCACGAGCAGTACTTC.

This clonotype appeared many times. V is TRBV29-1 and J is TRBJ2-3; TRBD1 matches at 9 bases. CDR1 and CDR2 from the germline V gene are SQVTM and ANQGSEA. The CDR3 sequence is 13 residues long. V was pared by 7 bases and J by 2 bases, with 4 bases of the junction left unmatched. In DNA form, the CDR3 reads TGCAGCGCCGGACAGGGGTTCACAGATACGCAGTATTTT. Its translation: CSAGQGFTDTQYF.

The V and J genes are TRBV5-1 and TRBJ2-1, with D perhaps TRBD2 (6 bases). V lost 4 bases, J lost 0 bases, and 14 bases lay in between. The CDR3 consists of 16 residues. CDR1 SGHRS and CDR2 YFSETQ come from the germline V gene. The chain's CDR3 is CASSGGTSSSYNEQFF. Here the CDR3 DNA reads TGCGCCAGCAGCGGCGGGACTTCAAGCTCCTACAATGAGCAGTTCTTC.

This clonotype was detected only a few times. This sequence joins TRBV29-1 and TRBJ2-3; 7 bases agree with TRBD2. The germline V gene encodes CDR1 SQVTM and CDR2 ANQGSEA. Unmatched junction bases numbered 6, after V lost 3 bases and J lost 3 bases. The CDR3 totals 14 residues. CDR3: CSVDTSGGTDTQYF. CDR3 nucleotide sequence: TGCAGCGTTGACACCTCGGGGGGAACAGATACGCAGTATTTT.

This clonotype was counted ten times or more. This rearrangement joins TRBV29-1 to TRBJ2-7, with D possibly being TRBD1 or TRBD2 (5 bases each). Germline values: CDR1 SQVTM, CDR2 ANQGSEA. There are 13 residues in the CDR3. V dropped 1 base and J dropped 2 bases, with 9 bases sitting between them. DNA for the CDR3: TGCAGCGTTGAAGGAGGGGACCCCTACGAGCAGTACTTC. The encoded protein is CSVEGGDPYEQYF.

This clonotype appeared many times. The gene calls are TRBV20-1 and TRBJ1-2; 9 bases are shared with TRBD1. Trimming cost V 7 bases and J 5 bases; bases outside gene matches: 8. CDR3 length: 13 amino acids. The germline V gene encodes CDR1 DFQATT and CDR2 SNEGSKA (reference sequence). CDR3 DNA: TGCAGTGTTTGGACAGGGGAGGGGTATGGCTACACCTTC. Protein product: CSVWTGEGYGYTF.

In this sample, this clonotype turned up many times. Here the CDR3 DNA reads TGTGCCAGTAGTGTCCGGGACAGGGGTTACGAGCAGTACTTC. Residues: CASSVRDRGYEQYF. The chain couples TRBV19 to TRBJ2-7; 10 bases line up with TRBD1. In germline, CDR1 is LNHDA, CDR2 SQIVND (reference sequence). The V and J ends lost 5 bases and 4 bases, in that order; junction bases with no gene match: 5. The CDR3 runs to 14 residues.

At least ten counts were recorded for this clonotype. The chain carries TRBV7-2 and TRBJ2-1, with 11 bases fitting TRBD1. With 1 base clipped from V and 9 bases from J, the junction kept 5 bases outside the gene matches. The CDR3 contains 15 residues. Germline V gene lookup returns CDR1 SGHTA and CDR2 FQGNSA. This CDR3 is CASSLEGTGGSEQFF. Written as DNA, the CDR3 is TGTGCCAGCAGCTTAGAGGGGACAGGGGGGAGTGAGCAGTTCTTC.

There are many counts of this clonotype. The chain joins TRBV2 to TRBJ1-1; D remains ambiguous. Germline CDR1 is SNHLY and CDR2 is FYNNEI. Trimming pared 1 base from V and 2 bases from J, leaving 14 bases between. The CDR3 length is 16 residues. The CDR3 reads CASSEDPGRINTEAFF. CDR3 in DNA: TGTGCCAGCAGTGAAGACCCGGGTCGGATAAACACTGAAGCTTTCTTT.

This clonotype was observed at least ten times. This sequence joins TRBV10-3 and TRBJ2-1; D not certain. Trimming pared 7 bases from V and 8 bases from J, leaving 9 bases between. The V gene's germline CDR1 is ENHRY and CDR2 SYGVKD. The CDR3 has 11 amino acids. The CDR3 region has the DNA TGTGCCATCACAGGTGGGGATGAGCAGTTCTTC. It specifies CAITGGDEQFF.

This clonotype came up many times. The chain is built from TRBV6-1 and TRBJ2-1; the D is unclear. The germline V gene has CDR1 MNHNS and CDR2 SASEGT. This CDR3 is built from 10 residues. Trimming removed 2 bases at V and 16 bases at J, with 9 bases between. The CDR3 DNA is TGTGCCAGCAGTGAACGCCACCTTTTCTTC. Its protein product is CASSERHLFF.

The V and J genes are TRBV18 and TRBJ2-6; no firm D call. In germline, CDR1 is KGHSH, CDR2 LQKENI. There are 17 residues in the CDR3. V lost 1 base and J lost 6, with 16 bases in between. CDR3 in amino acids: CASSPQRLRVEANVLTF. CDR3 bases: TGTGCCAGCTCACCACAACGGCTTAGGGTAGAGGCCAACGTCCTGACTTTC.

The J gene is TRBJ2-7, the V gene TRBV3-1; D assignment may be TRBD1 or TRBD2 (6 bases each). The CDR3 totals 15 residues. The V and J ends lost 8 bases and 4 bases respectively, with 21 bases between them. Per germline, CDR1 LGHDT and CDR2 YNNKEL (reference sequence). The CDR3 sequence is CASCKAGTGTYEQYF. The DNA of the CDR3 is TGTGCCAGCTGCAAAGCCGGGACTGGGACATACGAGCAGTACTTC.

This clonotype has ten or more counts. The genes are TRBV15 and TRBJ1-2; D gene ambiguous. With 0 bases removed from V and 4 bases from J, the gap between germline ends came to 12 bases. Germline V CDR1 and CDR2: LNHNV, YYDKDF (reference sequence). The CDR3 extends over 15 amino acids. The CDR3 coding sequence is TGTGCCACCAGCAGAGATATCCCAACACGCTATGGCTACACCTTC. Translated, it gives CATSRDIPTRYGYTF.

This clonotype was counted a few times. The V call is TRBV3-1, the J call TRBJ2-3; no definite D call. Trimming took 0 bases from V and 7 from J, leaving 14 bases between them. The CDR3 runs 15 residues. Germline-derived CDR1 and CDR2 are LGHDT and YNNKEL (reference sequence). The CDR3 DNA sequence: TGTGCCAGCAGCCAAGATAGGACCCCTGGGAATACGCAGTATTTT. Encoded protein: CASSQDRTPGNTQYF.

This clonotype was seen at least ten times. V is TRBV4-1 and J is TRBJ2-7, with TRBD2 as a possible D gene (6 bases). Germline V gene lookup returns CDR1 MGHRA and CDR2 YSYEKL. The length of the CDR3 is 13 residues. V lost 4 bases and J lost 2, with 9 bases in between. CDR3 coding DNA: TGCGCCAGCAGCCTACCGGGGGCCTACGAGCAGTACTTC. Residues: CASSLPGAYEQYF.

This clonotype was picked up many times. V and J are TRBV25-1 and TRBJ1-5, with 7 bases lining up with TRBD1. V lost 10 bases, J lost 3 bases, and 9 bases stayed unmatched. Germline CDR1 and CDR2: MGHDK and SYGVNS. This CDR3 has 14 amino acids. In DNA, the CDR3 is TGTGCCATCATCCGACAGGGCCACAATCAGCCCCAGCATTTT. It specifies CAIIRQGHNQPQHF.

This clonotype was seen ten or more times. The rearrangement links TRBV2 to TRBJ2-7; weak D call: TRBD1 (6 bases). The CDR3 totals 12 residues. Germline loops: CDR1 SNHLY, CDR2 FYNNEI. Trimming took off 6 bases at V and 3 bases at J, with 9 bases between the two ends. CDR3 DNA sequence: TGTGCCAGCAGAGGGGACAACTACGAGCAGTACTTC. Translating it yields CASRGDNYEQYF.

J is TRBJ2-3 and V is TRBV5-1, with D maybe TRBD2 (6 bases). V lost 4 bases and J lost 2, with 17 bases in between. The CDR3 length is 16 residues. Germline CDR1 is SGHRS and CDR2 is YFSETQ. The CDR3 spells CASSLGPGLHTDTQYF. The CDR3 bases are TGCGCCAGCAGCCTGGGACCGGGACTCCACACAGATACGCAGTATTTT.

Ten or more counts support this clonotype. At one boundary the junction diverges from the germline segment, which might be a read error. The chain joins TRBV20-1 to TRBJ2-3; D perhaps matches TRBD2 (5 bases). The CDR3 extends over 12 amino acids. Germline V CDR1 and CDR2: DFQATT, SNEGSKA (reference sequence). CDR3 residues: CSAGDMFSRSLF. In nucleotides, the CDR3 is TGCAGTGCCGGGGATATGTTCAGTAGGTCCCTTTTT.

This clonotype was recorded at least ten times. The genes are TRBV5-1 and TRBJ2-3; D is possibly TRBD1 (6 bases). The CDR3 contains 14 residues. V was clipped by 2 bases and J by 2 bases, with 9 bases between them. Per the germline V gene, CDR1 is SGHRS and CDR2 is YFSETQ. The CDR3: CASSLGGDTDTQYF. CDR3 coding DNA: TGCGCCAGCAGCTTAGGGGGAGACACAGATACGCAGTATTTT.

In its sample, this clonotype was seen many times. The genes are TRBV18 and TRBJ1-4; D might be TRBD1 (6 bases). The V gene lost 1 base and the J gene lost 8 bases, with 14 bases spanning the gap. CDR1 is KGHSH and CDR2 is LQKENI in the germline V gene. The CDR3 totals 15 residues. The DNA for the CDR3 is TGTGCCAGCTCACCACGATTGGACAGCCGCGAAAAACTGTTTTTT. It encodes CASSPRLDSREKLFF.

This clonotype was found many times. The CDR3 here is CASSPDDWDFYGYTF. The CDR3 DNA reads as TGCGCCAGCAGCCCAGACGACTGGGACTTCTATGGCTACACCTTC. This rearrangement joins TRBV5-1 to TRBJ1-2, with TRBD1 as a possible D gene (5 bases). V lost 4 bases, J lost 4 bases, and 17 bases lay in between. Germline V lookup: CDR1 SGHRS, CDR2 YFSETQ. There are 15 residues in the CDR3.